These 3 T cell receptor beta chains were all obtained from the same sample, sequenced in a study of cytomegalovirus exposure and HLA in healthy donors. Measured with immunoSEQ multiplex PCR; TCRdb has only the in-frame clones, and not every one. The repertoire holds approximately 160,000 clones, about 90% seen once, with over 4% in the top ten. The sequencing input was PBMCs. These receptors all stem from a man between 18 and 35 years old in good health and CMV-seropositive.

This clone was detected a few times. V and J are TRBV28 and TRBJ1-2, with TRBD1 as a possible D gene (6 bases). The CDR3 loop spans 13 amino acids. Germline-derived CDR1 and CDR2 are MDHEN and SYDVKM. Trimming removed 5 bases at V and 5 bases at J, with 12 bases between. CDR3 amino acids: CASSTGLWYGYTF. In nucleotides, the CDR3 is TGTGCCAGCAGTACAGGGTTGTGGTATGGCTACACCTTC.

CDR3 coding DNA: TGTGCCTGGGGAAGGGGACAGAACACTGAAGCTTTCTTT. Translated: CAWGRGQNTEAFF. The V and J genes are TRBV30 and TRBJ1-1; maybe TRBD1 (6 bases). The CDR3 runs to 13 residues. The V end lost 5 bases, the J end lost 1 base, and 11 bases lay between the germline ends. Per the germline V gene, CDR1 is GTSNPN and CDR2 is SVGIG (reference sequence).

The J gene is TRBJ2-2, the V gene TRBV5-4; 9 bases are shared with TRBD2. There are 15 residues in the CDR3. Per germline, CDR1 SGHNT and CDR2 YYREEE (reference sequence). V gave up 2 bases and J gave up 6 bases; unmatched junction bases: 5. The CDR3 DNA sequence: TGTGCCAGCAGCTTTAACGCGGGAGGGTCCGGGGAGCTGTTTTTT. Its protein product is CASSFNAGGSGELFF.